The T cell receptor beta chain under discussion was sequenced for a study of T cell changes during pregnancy in multiple sclerosis. Profiled with immunoSEQ multiplex PCR; TCRdb holds only in-frame clones, not every one. The sample consists of about 50,000 clones, approximately 90% of them appearing once. CDR3 length: 15 amino acids. Trimming took 0 bases from V and 2 from J; bases not matched to a gene: 2. Germline V gene sequence: CDR1 SGHVS, CDR2 FQNEAQ. The chain uses TRBV7-8 and TRBJ2-7; the match to TRBD1 covers 9 bases. This TCR derives from a female donor with multiple sclerosis, enrolled in a pregnancy study. This sample comprised CD4+ T cells from peripheral blood mononuclear cells, obtained after pregnancy. The CDR3 DNA reads TGTGCCAGCAGCTTAGCCCGGGACAGGGCCTACGAGCAGTACTTC. Amino acid sequence: CASSLARDRAYEQYF.